A selection of T cell receptor beta chains follows, all from one sample in a study of beta chain features in type 1 diabetes. The protocol was immunoSEQ multiplex PCR, while the TCRdb copy is restricted to in-frame clones and leaves out a portion. In the table there are hundreds of thousands of clones, roughly 13% of which are singletons. Sequencing was performed on naive CD4+ T cells from blood. The receptors derive from a young man with type 1 diabetes. Both conserved end residues are part of each CDR3. A D gene is named only where the DNA matches it firmly. Part of the rows lack a size; the others show once, few, many or a class for expanded clones.

d_call,clone_size,j_call,v_call,cdr3_nt,cdr3_aa
.,.,TRBJ1-2,TRBV5-1,TGCGCCAGCAGCTCTCTGACGGAAAACTATGGCTACACCTTC,CASSSLTENYGYTF
.,.,TRBJ1-5,TRBV18,TGTGCCAGCTCACCATTTGGGGCCCCGTCCAATCAGCCCCAGCATTTT,CASSPFGAPSNQPQHF
.,.,TRBJ2-5,TRBV7-3,TGTGCCAGCAGCTTACGCGGGCAAGAGACCCAGTACTTC,CASSLRGQETQYF
TRBD1,few,TRBJ1-3,TRBV11-2,TGTGCCAGCAGCTCCCGACAGGGGGAAAGCTCTGGAAACACCATATATTTT,CASSSRQGESSGNTIYF
.,few,TRBJ2-3,TRBV28,TGTGCCAGCAGTTTATCACAGGGTAGCACAGATACGCAGTATTTT,CASSLSQGSTDTQYF
.,.,TRBJ2-5,TRBV28,TGTGCCAGCAGTCCTTACAGTACTCCGCAAGAGACCCAGTACTTC,CASSPYSTPQETQYF
.,.,TRBJ2-7,TRBV23-1,TGCGCCAGCCCCTCCCCCCGGGCCGAGCAGTACTTC,CASPSPRAEQYF
.,.,TRBJ2-2,TRBV30,TGTGCCTGGAGTGTAGCTAGGGGCGGGGAGCTGTTTTTT,CAWSVARGGELFF
.,.,TRBJ2-2,TRBV29-1,TGCAGCGTTTCCGAGGGGACCGGGGAGCTGTTTTTT,CSVSEGTGELFF
.,few,TRBJ2-1,TRBV11-3,TGTGCCAGCAGCTTAGGAGGCGAGCAGTTCTTC,CASSLGGEQFF
.,.,TRBJ1-2,TRBV9,TGTGCCAGCAGCGCGAACACAGGGTACGGCTACACCTTC,CASSANTGYGYTF
.,.,TRBJ1-2,TRBV20-1,TGCAGTGCTGGCGGGCCATATGGCTACACCTTC,CSAGGPYGYTF
.,few,TRBJ2-7,TRBV7-9,TGTGCCAGCAGCTTAGTAGGTAGCGTGGCAGAAGAGCAGTACTTC,CASSLVGSVAEEQYF
.,.,TRBJ1-2,TRBV12-5,TGTGCTAGTGGCCCCTCGGCAGGGTTAAGGGGCTATGGCTACACCTTC,CASGPSAGLRGYGYTF
TRBD2,.,TRBJ2-5,TRBV4-1,TGCGCCAGCAGCCAAGAGCCTAGCGGGGGAAGGGAGACCCAGTACTTC,CASSQEPSGGRETQYF
TRBD1,.,TRBJ2-7,TRBV14,TGTGCCAGCAGCCCCGGGACAGTCTACGAGCAGTACTTC,CASSPGTVYEQYF
.,.,TRBJ1-2,TRBV18,TGTGCCAGCTCACCCTTTGACAAAGGGGGAGGTGGCTACACCTTC,CASSPFDKGGGGYTF
.,.,TRBJ2-6,TRBV7-3,TGTGCCAGCATCACCTCTGGGGCCAACGTCCTGACTTTC,CASITSGANVLTF
.,.,TRBJ1-1,TRBV5-4,TGTGCCAGCAGCTTGGACATTCCTGGGGTGGCCTTGAACACTGAAGCTTTCTTT,CASSLDIPGVALNTEAFF
.,.,TRBJ2-5,TRBV25-1,TGTGCCAGCAGTGACCGCGGGACAGCGGGAGAGACCCAGTACTTC,CASSDRGTAGETQYF
TRBD2,.,TRBJ2-5,TRBV9,TGTGCCAGCAGCGTCGAGGGACTAGCAGGAGAGACCCAGTACTTC,CASSVEGLAGETQYF
TRBD1,.,TRBJ2-3,TRBV19,TGTGCCAGTAGCCCCCGGGACAGGATGGATACGCAGTATTTT,CASSPRDRMDTQYF
.,.,TRBJ1-2,TRBV7-9,TGTGCCAGCAGCTTAGTCGGGGGTAACTATGGCTACACCTTC,CASSLVGGNYGYTF
.,few,TRBJ1-6,TRBV28,TGTGCCAGCAGCCTACCCGACAGCTACAATTCACCCCTCCACTTT,CASSLPDSYNSPLHF
TRBD1,.,TRBJ1-4,TRBV4-1,TGCGCCAGCAACAGACAGGGGCCTAATGAAAAACTGTTTTTT,CASNRQGPNEKLFF
.,.,TRBJ2-3,TRBV12-5,TGTGCTAGTGGTGCCTCCGGTGGCAGGGGCACAGATACGCAGTATTTT,CASGASGGRGTDTQYF
.,few,TRBJ2-1,TRBV9,TGTGCCAGCAGCGTAGTAGGGGCTGAGCAGTTCTTC,CASSVVGAEQFF
.,few,TRBJ1-4,TRBV7-9,TGTGCCAGCAGAGCTAGCGGCAGTGAAAAACTGTTTTTT,CASRASGSEKLFF
TRBD1,.,TRBJ1-6,TRBV30,TGTGCCTGGAACAGGGGAACCTTGTATAATTCACCCCTCCACTTT,CAWNRGTLYNSPLHF
.,few,TRBJ2-7,TRBV4-2,TGTGCCAGCAGCCAGATGGGCCCTACCTACGAGCAGTACTTC,CASSQMGPTYEQYF
TRBD1,.,TRBJ1-1,TRBV5-6,TGTGCCAGCAGTAAGACAGGGATTAAAGCTTTCTTT,CASSKTGIKAFF